These 20 T cell receptor beta chains were all obtained from the same sample, sequenced in a study of T cells in Graves' hyperthyroidism and ophthalmopathy. Amplification of TCR beta CDR3 regions used RNA as the template. The HTBI primer set served for first-round RT-PCR of the TCR CDR3. TCRdb passed the multiplex PCR reads through MiXCR, listing each CDR3 protein once. The table includes 550,000 to 700,000 distinct CDR3 sequences, around 42% detected once. The sample was peripheral blood or thyroid tissue (not recorded which). These receptor sequences come from an adult woman with Graves' disease, either hyperthyroidism or ophthalmopathy (not recorded which).

This clonotype was observed many times. The gene calls are TRBV28 and TRBJ2-7; D gene uncertain. Germline loops: CDR1 MDHEN, CDR2 SYDVKM. Trimming left V 10 bases short and J 5 bases short, with 18 bases between. This CDR3 spans 13 amino acids. The CDR3 DNA follows: TGTGCCACCCTGAACACCCTACTCGACGAGCAGTACTTC. It codes for CATLNTLLDEQYF.

This clonotype came up once. This chain uses TRBV12-3 or TRBV12-4 with TRBJ2-2; tentative D call: TRBD2 (5 bases). V lost 5 bases and J 7 bases, leaving 17 bases between the germline ends. The CDR3 runs 15 residues. CDR3 sequence (DNA): TGTGCCAGCAGTGAAGGGAGAGGCCTTGACGGGGAGCTGTTTTTT. The encoded protein is CASSEGRGLDGELFF.

V usage is TRBV25-1 and J usage is TRBJ1-1; D is possibly TRBD1 (5 bases). The CDR3 runs to 16 residues. Germline loops: CDR1 MGHDK, CDR2 SYGVNS. V was cut by 6 bases and J by 0 bases, with 17 bases left in between. The CDR3 spells CASRFDTGQLNTEAFF. DNA for the CDR3: TGTGCCAGCAGATTCGACACCGGACAACTGAACACTGAAGCTTTCTTT.

This clonotype was counted between two and nine times. The chain recombines TRBV6-1 with TRBJ2-2; 7 nucleotides line up with TRBD2. This CDR3 region has 15 residues. Per the germline V gene, CDR1 is MNHNS and CDR2 is SASEGT. Trimming removed 5 bases from V and 7 bases from J; junction bases left unmatched: 10. CDR3 residues: CASSFTGGLHGELFF. CDR3 DNA: TGTGCCAGCAGTTTTACGGGAGGATTGCACGGGGAGCTGTTTTTT.

This clonotype was seen repeatedly, ten times or more. V usage is TRBV4-2 and J usage is TRBJ2-7, with 10 bases fitting TRBD2. The V gene end was trimmed by 0 bases and the J gene end by 2 bases; junction bases not matched to a gene: 4. This CDR3 region has 16 residues. Germline V lookup: CDR1 LGHNA, CDR2 YNFKEQ. DNA of the CDR3: TGTGCCAGCAGCCAAGATAGGACTAGCGGTCCCTACGAGCAGTACTTC. It is translated as CASSQDRTSGPYEQYF.

A few counts support this clonotype. V usage is TRBV28 and J usage is TRBJ1-1; TRBD1 agrees at 9 bases. CDR1 and CDR2 from the germline V gene are MDHEN and SYDVKM. Unmatched junction bases numbered 11, after V lost 2 bases and J lost 4 bases. The CDR3 is 17 amino acids. The CDR3 is CASSLSGTGRLGTEAFF. The CDR3 nucleotides read TGTGCCAGCAGTTTAAGTGGGACAGGGAGGTTGGGCACTGAAGCTTTCTTT.

V gene TRBV11-2 combines with J gene TRBJ2-7; 7 bases are shared with TRBD1. CDR3 length equals 14 residues. J was trimmed by 2 bases and V by 2 bases; bases with no gene match: 3. Germline CDR1 SGHAT, CDR2 FQNNGV. The CDR3 loop is CASSLRGQPYEQYF. The CDR3 bases are TGTGCCAGCAGCTTAAGGGGACAGCCCTACGAGCAGTACTTC. Full variable domain (remainder filled in from reference TRBV11-2 and TRBJ2-7): EAGVAQSPRYKIIEKRQSVAFWCNPISGHATLYWYQQILGQGPKLLIQFQNNGVVDDSQLPKDRFSAERLKGVDSTLKIQPAKLEDSAVYLCASSLRGQPYEQYFGPGTRLTVT.

The V gene is TRBV29-1, the J gene TRBJ2-5; maybe TRBD1 (5 bases). CDR3 length: 13 amino acids. Trimming took 8 bases from V and 5 from J, leaving 18 bases between them. Per germline, CDR1 SQVTM and CDR2 ANQGSEA. The CDR3 region is CSFYSGSGETQYF. The CDR3 DNA reads TGCAGCTTTTATTCAGGGTCCGGGGAGACCCAGTACTTC.

The chain is built from TRBV2 and TRBJ2-1; D is unresolved. Germline V lookup: CDR1 SNHLY, CDR2 FYNNEI. The CDR3 totals 12 residues. Trimming removed 2 bases at V and 5 bases at J, with 4 bases between. CDR3 coding DNA: TGTGCCAGCAGTGAAACCGACAATGAGCAGTTCTTC. Protein: CASSETDNEQFF.

The chain uses TRBV7-9 and TRBJ1-6, with 8 bases fitting TRBD1. The ends lost 5 bases at V and 14 bases at J; junction bases unmatched: 17. The CDR3 totals 16 residues. Germline CDR1 SEHNR, CDR2 FQNEAQ (reference sequence). CDR3 nucleotides: TGTGCCAGCAGCACCCTGCGGCAGGGGGCTAGAAGAGCCCTCCACTTT. Amino acids: CASSTLRQGARRALHF.

The chain couples TRBV29-1 to TRBJ1-2, with 8 bases aligning to TRBD1. The junction had 4 bases not matched to a gene; V was cut back by 8 bases and J by 2 bases. CDR1 is SQVTM, CDR2 ANQGSEA, per germline. This CDR3 comprises 12 residues. CDR3 region: CSYRQGNYGYTF. CDR3 sequence (DNA): TGCAGCTACCGACAGGGGAACTATGGCTACACCTTC.

This clonotype was detected many times. V gene TRBV27 combines with J gene TRBJ2-5; TRBD2 matches 13 bases. Unmatched junction bases numbered 5, after V lost 4 bases and J lost 6 bases. Germline-derived CDR1 and CDR2 are MNHEY and SMNVEV (reference sequence). The CDR3 is 15 residues long. The CDR3 nucleotides read TGTGCCAGCAGTTGGACTAGCGGGAGTCTGAAGACCCAGTACTTC. It yields the protein CASSWTSGSLKTQYF.

This chain uses TRBV14 with TRBJ2-5; D gene unclear. The CDR3 runs to 13 residues. The germline V gene encodes CDR1 SGHDN and CDR2 FVKESK. Trimming removed 6 bases from V and 4 bases from J, with 12 bases in between. This CDR3 is CASSGKVRETQYF. The CDR3 bases are TGTGCCAGCAGTGGGAAGGTTCGAGAGACCCAGTACTTC.

This clonotype has at least ten counts. V and J are TRBV7-2 and TRBJ1-1; tentative D call: TRBD1 (5 bases). This CDR3 has 14 amino acids. V shed 0 bases and J shed 1 base, with 6 bases lying between them. Germline values: CDR1 SGHTA, CDR2 FQGNSA. In DNA, the CDR3 is TGTGCCAGCAGCTTAGCGACAGCGAACACTGAAGCTTTCTTT. Amino acid sequence: CASSLATANTEAFF.

The chain joins TRBV7-3 to TRBJ2-7; 7 positions agree with TRBD1. The V segment lost 5 bases and the J segment 3 bases; nucleotides outside the gene matches: 7. This CDR3 region has 14 residues. CDR1 is SGHTA and CDR2 is FQGTGA in the germline V gene. In DNA, the CDR3 is TGTGCCAGCAGCAGGCAAGACAGGGACTACGAGCAGTACTTC. Translating gives CASSRQDRDYEQYF. Combining the CDR3 with reference TRBV7-3 and TRBJ2-7 gives the whole variable domain GAGVSQTPSNKVTEKGKYVELRCDPISGHTALYWYRQSLGQGPEFLIYFQGTGAADDSGLPNDRFFAVRPEGSVSTLKIQRTERGDSAVYLCASSRQDRDYEQYFGPGTRLTVT.

V and J are TRBV18 and TRBJ2-7, with 8 bases matching TRBD2. Per germline, CDR1 KGHSH and CDR2 LQKENI. V gave up 6 bases and J gave up 3 bases; unmatched junction bases: 7. The CDR3 is 14 residues long. CDR3 sequence: CASSLTSGHYEQYF. In DNA, the CDR3 is TGTGCCAGCTCCCTCACTAGCGGACACTACGAGCAGTACTTC. The whole variable domain, filled in from reference TRBV18 and TRBJ2-7, reads NAGVMQNPRHLVRRRGQEARLRCSPMKGHSHVYWYRQLPEEGLKFMVYLQKENIIDESGMPKERFSAEFPKEGPSILRIQQVVRGDSAAYFCASSLTSGHYEQYFGPGTRLTVT.

This clonotype was counted at least ten times. The V call is TRBV5-1, the J call TRBJ1-1; D not certain. The CDR3 is made up of 12 amino acids. Looked up from germline, CDR1 is SGHRS and CDR2 is YFSETQ. V gave up 0 bases and J gave up 7 bases, with 7 bases separating them. The CDR3 coding sequence is TGCGCCAGCAGCTTGGTTCGGGATGAAGCTTTCTTT. This translates into CASSLVRDEAFF.

This clonotype was recorded many times. The rearrangement uses TRBV4-2 and TRBJ1-2; TRBD1 matches at 10 bases. CDR3 size: 14 residues. The germline V gene encodes CDR1 LGHNA and CDR2 YNFKEQ. V dropped 1 base and J dropped 6; count of bases not matched to a gene: 2. The DNA of the CDR3 is TGTGCCAGCAGCCAAGCCGGGACAGGGGATGGCTACACCTTC. As protein: CASSQAGTGDGYTF.

In its sample, this clonotype was seen many times. The chain links TRBV10-3 to TRBJ2-7, with 10 nucleotides matching TRBD1. After removal of 6 bases from V and 2 bases from J, the junction contained 4 bases not matched to a gene. The CDR3 covers 14 residues. From germline, CDR1 is ENHRY and CDR2 SYGVKD. CDR3 protein: CAIRGTGVTYEQYF. The CDR3 DNA is TGTGCCATCAGAGGGACAGGGGTTACCTACGAGCAGTACTTC.

Comment on this clonotype: The junction differs from germline at one of its ends, possibly a read error. CDR3 amino acids: CASSPPSGTGYFEQYF. As DNA, the CDR3 is TGTGCCAGCTCTCCACCCTCCGGGACAGGATACTTCGAGCAGTACTTC. This chain connects TRBV18 to TRBJ2-7, with 8 bases lining up with TRBD1. Germline lookup yields CDR1 KGHSH and CDR2 LQKENI. The CDR3 is made up of 16 amino acids. Variable domain in full (rest from reference TRBV18 and TRBJ2-7): NAGVMQNPRHLVRRRGQEARLRCSPMKGHSHVYWYRQLPEEGLKFMVYLQKENIIDESGMPKERFSAEFPKEGPSILRIQQVVRGDSAAYFCASSPPSGTGYFEQYFGPGTRLTVT.